This TCR beta chain was retrieved from a study of T cells in localized non-small cell lung cancer. Profiling relied on immunoSEQ multiplex PCR, and the TCRdb table lists in-frame clones only, not all of them. This table has about 74,000 clones, approximately 88% appearing once. The CDR3 is 15 residues long. The germline V gene has CDR1 SGHKS and CDR2 YYEKEE (reference sequence). Trimming took off 0 bases at V and 2 bases at J, with 12 bases between the two ends. The study's findings and limits: Tumor showed lower T cell clonality than uninvolved adjacent lung, where it was highest.

A word on this clone: Its antigen is as yet unknown.

The clonotype originates from a female donor aged 60 or older with stage I lung adenocarcinoma. Specimen: peripheral blood, collected before any cancer treatment. This chain uses TRBV5-5 with TRBJ2-7; tentatively, D is TRBD2 (5 bases). CDR3 nucleotide sequence: TGTGCCAGCAGCTTGGCCATCGGGGTCACCTACGAGCAGTACTTC. Encoded protein: CASSLAIGVTYEQYF.